The 8 T cell receptor beta chains presented below share a single source sample, sequenced in a study of T cell responses to AZD1222 COVID-19 vaccine. Some clones are missing from TCRdb's copy, which holds only in-frame ones; the method was immunoSEQ multiplex PCR. The sample lists over 100,000 clones, roughly 90% occurring once. The input for sequencing was peripheral blood, taken 28 days after the second AZD1222 dose. All receptors come from an adult who received the AZD1222 COVID-19 vaccine.

The chain links TRBV24-1 to TRBJ1-5; D possibly corresponds to TRBD1 (5 bases). This CDR3 is built from 15 residues. The ends were cut back, 4 bases at V and 0 bases at J, with 9 bases in the middle. Germline V gene lookup returns CDR1 KGHDR and CDR2 SFDVKD. CDR3 sequence (DNA): TGTGCCACCAGTGAGGGGGACTTTAGCAATCAGCCCCAGCATTTT. Its translation is CATSEGDFSNQPQHF.

The V call is TRBV5-6, the J call TRBJ1-2, with 7 bases matching TRBD1. With V trimmed by 2 bases and J by 4 bases, 8 bases remained unmatched. The germline V gene encodes CDR1 SGHDT and CDR2 YYEEEE. The CDR3 loop spans 15 amino acids. The CDR3 reads CASSLEPGQFYGYTF. The CDR3 coding sequence is TGTGCCAGCAGCTTAGAGCCGGGACAGTTCTATGGCTACACCTTC. The full variable domain, completed using reference TRBV5-6 and TRBJ1-2, is DAGVTQSPTHLIKTRGQQVTLRCSPKSGHDTVSWYQQALGQGPQFIFQYYEEEERQRGNFPDRFSGHQFPNYSSELNVNALLLGDSALYLCASSLEPGQFYGYTFGSGTRLTVV.

This clone was counted a single time. The rearrangement links TRBV10-3 to TRBJ2-7; D is possibly TRBD1 or TRBD2 (5 bases each). The germline gives CDR1 ENHRY, CDR2 SYGVKD. V was clipped by 1 base and J by 7 bases, with 14 bases between them. This CDR3 spans 14 amino acids. This CDR3 is CAISEFEGAGEQYF. The CDR3 DNA follows: TGTGCCATCAGTGAGTTTGAGGGAGCAGGGGAGCAGTACTTC.

The chain carries TRBV6-5 and TRBJ1-6; D gene ambiguous. The CDR3 is 10 amino acids. Trimming removed 6 bases at V and 15 bases at J, with 9 bases between. Germline values: CDR1 MNHEY, CDR2 SVGAGI. The CDR3 spells CASSHTLLHF. The DNA of the CDR3 is TGTGCCAGCAGCCACACACTCCTCCACTTT.

The chain carries TRBV6-1 and TRBJ2-3; either TRBD1 or TRBD2 may supply D (5 bases each). V was clipped by 1 base and J by 1 base, with 12 bases between them. The germline gives CDR1 MNHNS, CDR2 SASEGT. There are 16 residues in the CDR3. The CDR3 coding sequence is TGTGCCAGCAGTGAAGTTGGGGGAATCGGCACAGATACGCAGTATTTT. It yields the protein CASSEVGGIGTDTQYF.

The CDR3 bases are TGTGCCACCAGTGATTTTAGACAGGCCACCGGGGAGCTGTTTTTT. Translated: CATSDFRQATGELFF. This chain joins TRBV24-1 and TRBJ2-2; perhaps TRBD1 as D (6 bases). Germline lookup yields CDR1 KGHDR and CDR2 SFDVKD. V was pared by 1 base and J by 4 bases, with 9 bases between. This CDR3 has 15 amino acids.

The chain carries TRBV14 and TRBJ2-1; the match to TRBD2 covers 8 bases. The CDR3 runs 16 residues. Germline values: CDR1 SGHDN, CDR2 FVKESK. Trimming took 1 base from V and 3 from J; bases not matched to a gene: 5. The CDR3 here is CASSQGLAGIYNEQFF. CDR3 bases: TGTGCCAGCAGCCAAGGATTAGCGGGAATCTACAATGAGCAGTTCTTC.

The chain is built from TRBV28 and TRBJ2-1; D is unclear. Germline V gene sequence: CDR1 MDHEN, CDR2 SYDVKM. The ends were cut back, 4 bases at V and 10 bases at J, with 11 bases in the middle. The CDR3 has 12 residues. DNA of the CDR3: TGTGCCAGCAGTTACGCTGCGGTAGAGCAGTTCTTC. This translates into CASSYAAVEQFF. The whole variable domain, filled in from reference TRBV28 and TRBJ2-1, reads DVKVTQSSRYLVKRTGEKVFLECVQDMDHENMFWYRQDPGLGLRLIYFSYDVKMKEKGDIPEGYSVSREKKERFSLILESASTNQTSMYLCASSYAAVEQFFGPGTRLTVL.